This T cell receptor (beta chain) was sequenced during a study of T cell responses to AZD1222 COVID-19 vaccine. The protocol was immunoSEQ multiplex PCR, while the TCRdb copy is restricted to in-frame clones and leaves out a portion. The sample lists roughly 180,000 clones; over 80% were seen once. This clone was observed a single time. What it binds is not known. Germline-derived CDR1 and CDR2 are MDHEN and SYDVKM. This CDR3 spans 15 amino acids. V was trimmed by 0 bases and J by 1 base, leaving 9 bases between them. General study results and limits: Baseline seropositivity characterized only a handful of AZD1222 recipients. Most donors were white British, females outnumbered males, and clonal diversity was possibly underestimated. Sampling that yielded the repertoires occurred only after the peak T cell response. Nearly half of spike-specific TCRs reportedly target variant regions that are unmutated in the B.1.351 and B.1.1.7 variants.

This rearrangement joins TRBV28 to TRBJ1-1; possibly TRBD1 for D (6 bases). Sequenced here: peripheral blood, sampled on day 0 of MenACWY control vaccination. The source of this sequence is an adult in good health. The CDR3 bases are TGTGCCAGCAGTTTATGGGGGGCCGGGAACACTGAAGCTTTCTTT. Translating it yields CASSLWGAGNTEAFF. Full variable domain (rest looked up from reference TRBV28 and TRBJ1-1): DVKVTQSSRYLVKRTGEKVFLECVQDMDHENMFWYRQDPGLGLRLIYFSYDVKMKEKGDIPEGYSVSREKKERFSLILESASTNQTSMYLCASSLWGAGNTEAFFGQGTRLTVV.